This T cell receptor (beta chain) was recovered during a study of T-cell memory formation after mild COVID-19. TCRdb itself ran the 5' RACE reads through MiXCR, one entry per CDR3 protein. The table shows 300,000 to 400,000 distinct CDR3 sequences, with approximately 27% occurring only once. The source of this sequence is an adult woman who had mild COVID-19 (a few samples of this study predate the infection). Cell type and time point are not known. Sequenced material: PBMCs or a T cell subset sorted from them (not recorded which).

The CDR3 region is CASSPPGKRGTDTQYF. CDR3 coding DNA: TGTGCCAGCAGCCCCCCCGGGAAGCGGGGCACAGATACGCAGTATTTT. The V call is TRBV4-2, the J call TRBJ2-3, with a weak D call TRBD2 (6 bases). There are 16 residues in the CDR3. V was shortened by 4 bases and J by 1 base, with 15 bases between the two germline ends. Germline loops: CDR1 LGHNA, CDR2 YNFKEQ.